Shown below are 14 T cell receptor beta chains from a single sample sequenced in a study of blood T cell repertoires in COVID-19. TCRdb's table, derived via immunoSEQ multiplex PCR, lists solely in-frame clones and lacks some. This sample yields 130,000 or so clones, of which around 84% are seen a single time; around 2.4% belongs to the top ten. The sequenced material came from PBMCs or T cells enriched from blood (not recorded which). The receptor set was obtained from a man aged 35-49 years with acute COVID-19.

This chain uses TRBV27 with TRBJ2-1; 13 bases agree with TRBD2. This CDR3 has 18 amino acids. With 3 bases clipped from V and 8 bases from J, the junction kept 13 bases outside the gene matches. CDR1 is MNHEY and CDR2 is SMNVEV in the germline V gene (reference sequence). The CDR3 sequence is CASSFSPWTSGSGDEQFF. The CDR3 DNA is TGTGCCAGCAGTTTTTCGCCTTGGACTAGCGGGAGCGGGGATGAGCAGTTCTTC.

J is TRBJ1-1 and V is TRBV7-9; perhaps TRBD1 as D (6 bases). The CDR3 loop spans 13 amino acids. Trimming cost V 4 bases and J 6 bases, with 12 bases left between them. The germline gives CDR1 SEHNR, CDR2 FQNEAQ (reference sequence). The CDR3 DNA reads TGTGCCAGCAGCTACGGACAGACGGCTGAAGCTTTCTTT. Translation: CASSYGQTAEAFF. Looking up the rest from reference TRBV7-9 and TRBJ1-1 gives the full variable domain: DTGVSQNPRHKITKRGQNVTFRCDPISEHNRLYWYRQTLGQGPEFLTYFQNEAQLEKSRLLSDRFSAERPKGSFSTLEIQRTEQGDSAMYLCASSYGQTAEAFFGQGTRLTVV.

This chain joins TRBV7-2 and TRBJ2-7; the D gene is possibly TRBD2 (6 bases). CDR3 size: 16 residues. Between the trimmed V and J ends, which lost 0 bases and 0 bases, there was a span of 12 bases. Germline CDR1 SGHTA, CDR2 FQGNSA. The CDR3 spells CASSLAGGIHSYEQYF. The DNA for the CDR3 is TGTGCCAGCAGCTTAGCCGGAGGGATCCACTCCTACGAGCAGTACTTC.

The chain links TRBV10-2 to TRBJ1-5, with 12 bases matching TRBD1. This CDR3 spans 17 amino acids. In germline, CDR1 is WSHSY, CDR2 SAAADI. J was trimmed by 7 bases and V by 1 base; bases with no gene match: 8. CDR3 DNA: TGCGCCAGCAGTGAGTGGATCGGGACAGGGGGCGGGCAGCCCCAGCATTTT. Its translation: CASSEWIGTGGGQPQHF.

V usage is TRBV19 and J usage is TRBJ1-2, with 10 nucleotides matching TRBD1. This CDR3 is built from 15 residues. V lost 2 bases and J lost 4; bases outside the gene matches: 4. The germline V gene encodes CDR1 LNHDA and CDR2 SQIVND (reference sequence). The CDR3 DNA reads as TGTGCCAGTAGTATACGGGGACAGGGGATCTATGGCTACACCTTC. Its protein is CASSIRGQGIYGYTF.

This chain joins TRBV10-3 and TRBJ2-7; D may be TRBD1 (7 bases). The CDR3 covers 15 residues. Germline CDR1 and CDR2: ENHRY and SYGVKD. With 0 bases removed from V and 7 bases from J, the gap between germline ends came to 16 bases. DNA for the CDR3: TGTGCCATCAGTGAGTCAGGGGCAGGGGGAGGTGAGCAGTACTTC. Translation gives CAISESGAGGGEQYF.

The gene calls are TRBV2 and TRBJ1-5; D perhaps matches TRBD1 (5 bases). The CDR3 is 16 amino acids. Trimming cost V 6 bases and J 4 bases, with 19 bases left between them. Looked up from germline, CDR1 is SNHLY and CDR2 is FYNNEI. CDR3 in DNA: TGTGCCAGCAGCGTTTCGGGGGGGGAATGGAATCAGCCCCAGCATTTT. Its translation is CASSVSGGEWNQPQHF. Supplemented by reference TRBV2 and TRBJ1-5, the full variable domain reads EPEVTQTPSHQVTQMGQEVILRCVPISNHLYFYWYRQILGQKVEFLVSFYNNEISEKSEIFDDQFSVERPDGSNFTLKIRSTKLEDSAMYFCASSVSGGEWNQPQHFGDGTRLSIL.

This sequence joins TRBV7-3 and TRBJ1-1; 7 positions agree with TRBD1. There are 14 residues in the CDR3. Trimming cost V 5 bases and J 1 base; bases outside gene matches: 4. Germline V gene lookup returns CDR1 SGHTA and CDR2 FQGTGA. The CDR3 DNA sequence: TGTGCCAGCAGCCGGACAGGCCCGAACACTGAAGCTTTCTTT. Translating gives CASSRTGPNTEAFF.

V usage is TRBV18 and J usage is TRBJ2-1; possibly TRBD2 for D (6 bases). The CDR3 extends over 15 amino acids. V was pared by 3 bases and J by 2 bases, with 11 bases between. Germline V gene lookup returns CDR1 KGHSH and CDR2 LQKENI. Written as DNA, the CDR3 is TGTGCCAGCTCACCGGGGGGAGGCCCCTACAATGAGCAGTTCTTC. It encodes CASSPGGGPYNEQFF.

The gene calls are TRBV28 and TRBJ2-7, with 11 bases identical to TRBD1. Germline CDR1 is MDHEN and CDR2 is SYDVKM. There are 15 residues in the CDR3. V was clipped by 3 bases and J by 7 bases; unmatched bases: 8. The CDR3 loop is CASSLWGQGVEEQYF. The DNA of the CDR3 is TGTGCCAGCAGTTTGTGGGGACAGGGGGTAGAAGAGCAGTACTTC.

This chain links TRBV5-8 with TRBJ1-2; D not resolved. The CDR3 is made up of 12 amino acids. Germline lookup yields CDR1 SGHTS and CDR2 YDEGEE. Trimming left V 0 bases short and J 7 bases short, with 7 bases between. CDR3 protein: CASSLGHRGYTF. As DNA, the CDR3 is TGTGCCAGCAGCTTGGGGCATCGTGGCTACACCTTC.

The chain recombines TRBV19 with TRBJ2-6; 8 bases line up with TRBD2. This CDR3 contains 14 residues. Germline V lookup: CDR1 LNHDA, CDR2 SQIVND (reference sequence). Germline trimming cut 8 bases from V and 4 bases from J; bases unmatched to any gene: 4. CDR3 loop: CASASGGGANVLTF. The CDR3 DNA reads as TGTGCCAGTGCCTCGGGAGGGGGGGCCAACGTCCTGACTTTC.

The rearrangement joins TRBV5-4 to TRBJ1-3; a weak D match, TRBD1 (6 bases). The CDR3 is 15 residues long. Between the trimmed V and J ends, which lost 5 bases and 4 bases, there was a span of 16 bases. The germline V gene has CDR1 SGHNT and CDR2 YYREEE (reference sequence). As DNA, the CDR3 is TGTGCCAGCAGTTATGACAGGTTAGCCGGAAACACCATATATTTT. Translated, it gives CASSYDRLAGNTIYF. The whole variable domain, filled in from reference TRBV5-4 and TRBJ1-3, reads ETGVTQSPTHLIKTRGQQVTLRCSSQSGHNTVSWYQQALGQGPQFIFQYYREEENGRGNFPPRFSGLQFPNYSSELNVNALELDDSALYLCASSYDRLAGNTIYFGEGSWLTVV.

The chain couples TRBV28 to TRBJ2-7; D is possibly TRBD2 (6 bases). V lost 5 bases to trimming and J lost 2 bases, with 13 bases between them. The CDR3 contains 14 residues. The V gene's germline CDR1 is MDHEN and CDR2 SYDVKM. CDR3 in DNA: TGTGCCAGCAGTCGCACCGGGGAGGCCTACGAGCAGTACTTC. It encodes CASSRTGEAYEQYF.